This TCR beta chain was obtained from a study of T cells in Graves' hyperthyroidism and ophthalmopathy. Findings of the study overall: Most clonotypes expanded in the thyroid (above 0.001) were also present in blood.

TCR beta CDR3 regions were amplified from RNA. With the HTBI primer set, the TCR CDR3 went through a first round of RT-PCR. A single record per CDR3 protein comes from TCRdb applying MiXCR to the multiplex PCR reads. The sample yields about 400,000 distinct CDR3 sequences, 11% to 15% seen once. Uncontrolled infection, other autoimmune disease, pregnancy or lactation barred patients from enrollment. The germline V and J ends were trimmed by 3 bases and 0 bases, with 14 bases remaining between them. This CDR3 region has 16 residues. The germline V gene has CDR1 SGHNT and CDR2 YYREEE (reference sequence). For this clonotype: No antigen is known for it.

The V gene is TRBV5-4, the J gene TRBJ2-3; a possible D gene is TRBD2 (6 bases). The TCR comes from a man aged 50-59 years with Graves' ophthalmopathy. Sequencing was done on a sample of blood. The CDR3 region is CASSYMGGLSTDTQYF. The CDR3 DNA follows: TGTGCCAGCAGCTATATGGGGGGACTCAGCACAGATACGCAGTATTTT.